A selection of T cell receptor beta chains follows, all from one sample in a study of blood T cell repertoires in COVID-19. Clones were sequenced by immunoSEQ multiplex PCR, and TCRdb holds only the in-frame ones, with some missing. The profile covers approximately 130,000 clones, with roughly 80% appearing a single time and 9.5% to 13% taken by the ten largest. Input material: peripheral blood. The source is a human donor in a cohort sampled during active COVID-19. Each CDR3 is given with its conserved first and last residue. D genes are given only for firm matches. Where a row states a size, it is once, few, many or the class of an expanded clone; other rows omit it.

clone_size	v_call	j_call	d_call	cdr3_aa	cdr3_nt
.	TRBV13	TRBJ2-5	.	CASSRLGARSGETQYF	TGTGCCAGCAGCCGGCTGGGAGCCAGGTCCGGGGAGACCCAGTACTTC
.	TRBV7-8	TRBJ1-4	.	CASSPYRVANEKLFF	TGTGCCAGCAGCCCTTACAGGGTTGCTAATGAAAAACTGTTTTTT
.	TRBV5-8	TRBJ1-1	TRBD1	CASSRDRVTEAFF	TGTGCCAGCAGCCGGGACAGGGTTACTGAAGCTTTCTTT
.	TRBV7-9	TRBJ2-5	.	CASSLVDKWETQYF	TGTGCCAGCAGCTTAGTGGACAAATGGGAGACCCAGTACTTC
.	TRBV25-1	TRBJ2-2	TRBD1	CASIGQGVGELFF	TGTGCCAGCATTGGACAGGGCGTCGGGGAGCTGTTTTTT
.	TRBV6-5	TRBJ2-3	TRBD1	CASSYEGTGISTQYF	TGTGCCAGCAGTTACGAGGGGACAGGAATATCCACGCAGTATTTT
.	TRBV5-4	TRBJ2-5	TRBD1	CASSLPGQGYQETQYF	TGTGCCAGCAGCCTACCGGGACAGGGGTACCAAGAGACCCAGTACTTC
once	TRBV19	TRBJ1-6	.	CASSPSTHDLHF	TGTGCCAGTAGTCCCTCGACACACGACCTCCACTTT
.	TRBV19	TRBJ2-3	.	CASSIRQVPDTQYF	TGTGCCAGTAGTATACGACAGGTGCCAGATACGCAGTATTTT
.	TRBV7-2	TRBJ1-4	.	CASSLFFNEKLFF	TGTGCCAGCAGCTTATTCTTTAATGAAAAACTGTTTTTT
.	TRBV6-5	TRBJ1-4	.	CASRGTGANEKLFF	TGTGCCAGCAGGGGGACGGGAGCTAATGAAAAACTGTTTTTT
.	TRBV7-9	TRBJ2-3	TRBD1	CARTDRESDTQYF	TGTGCCAGGACTGACAGGGAGTCTGATACGCAGTATTTT
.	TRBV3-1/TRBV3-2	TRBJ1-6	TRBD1	CASSQGQGVSPLHF	TGTGCCAGCAGCCAGGGACAGGGAGTTTCACCCCTCCACTTT
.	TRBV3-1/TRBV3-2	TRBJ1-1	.	CASSQDEDSLMNTEAFF	TGTGCCAGCAGCCAAGATGAGGACTCTTTGATGAACACTGAAGCTTTCTTT
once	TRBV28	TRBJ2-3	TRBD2	CASSLGSAGVDTQYF	TGTGCCAGCAGTTTAGGATCAGCGGGGGTGGATACGCAGTATTTT
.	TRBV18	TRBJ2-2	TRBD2	CASSPPSGGETGELFF	TGTGCCAGCTCACCCCCTAGCGGGGGGGAAACCGGGGAGCTGTTTTTT
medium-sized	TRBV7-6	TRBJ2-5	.	CASSLEPGVLETQYF	TGTGCCAGCAGCTTAGAGCCAGGCGTGTTAGAGACCCAGTACTTC
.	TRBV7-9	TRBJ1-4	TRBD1	CASSKPGQGENEKLFF	TGTGCCAGCAGCAAACCCGGACAGGGAGAGAATGAAAAACTGTTTTTT
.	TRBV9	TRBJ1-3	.	CASSATGKSGNTIYF	TGTGCCAGCAGCGCTACAGGGAAGAGTGGAAACACCATATATTTT
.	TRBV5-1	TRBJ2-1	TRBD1	CASSKISGTGVNNEQFF	TGCGCCAGCAGCAAAATTTCCGGGACAGGCGTTAACAATGAGCAGTTCTTC
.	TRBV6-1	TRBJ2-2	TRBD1	CASSANLGQGNTGELFF	TGTGCCAGCAGTGCGAATTTGGGACAGGGGAACACCGGGGAGCTGTTTTTT
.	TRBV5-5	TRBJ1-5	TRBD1	CASSWGTGDQPQHF	TGTGCCAGCAGCTGGGGGACAGGGGATCAGCCCCAGCATTTT
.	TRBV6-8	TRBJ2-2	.	CASRNPRAGELFF	TGTGCCAGCAGGAACCCTAGAGCCGGGGAGCTGTTTTTT
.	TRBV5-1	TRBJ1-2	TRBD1	CASSFGQVDGYTF	TGCGCCAGCAGCTTTGGACAGGTGGACGGCTACACCTTC
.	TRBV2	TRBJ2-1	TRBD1	CASSETGGRNNEQFF	TGTGCCAGCAGTGAGACAGGGGGCCGAAACAATGAGCAGTTCTTC
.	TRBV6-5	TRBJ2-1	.	CASSYRSGGRLEQFF	TGTGCCAGCAGTTATAGGAGCGGAGGGCGGCTTGAGCAGTTCTTC
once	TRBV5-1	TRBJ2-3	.	CASSPSPTSTDTQYF	TGCGCCAGCAGCCCGAGCCCAACTAGCACAGATACGCAGTATTTT
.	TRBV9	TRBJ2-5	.	CASSPRGAPQETQYF	TGTGCCAGCAGCCCCCGGGGGGCTCCTCAAGAGACCCAGTACTTC
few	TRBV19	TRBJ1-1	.	CASQSGQGIGSNTEAFF	TGTGCCAGCCAATCGGGGCAGGGGATAGGGTCGAACACTGAAGCTTTCTTT
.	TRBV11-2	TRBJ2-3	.	CASSLSTDTQYF	TGTGCCAGCAGCCTAAGCACAGATACGCAGTATTTT
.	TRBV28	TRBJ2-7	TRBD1	CASSSGQGYEQYF	TGTGCCAGCAGTAGCGGACAGGGATACGAGCAGTACTTC
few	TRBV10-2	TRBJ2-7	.	CASRAGTGYEQYF	TGCGCCAGCAGGGCAGGGACTGGCTACGAGCAGTACTTC
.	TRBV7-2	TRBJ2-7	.	CASSPRQGRAYEQYF	TGTGCCAGCAGCCCTAGACAGGGGAGGGCCTACGAGCAGTACTTC
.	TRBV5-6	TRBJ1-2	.	CASSLETSYGYTF	TGTGCCAGCAGCTTGGAGACTTCTTATGGCTACACCTTC
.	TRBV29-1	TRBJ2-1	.	CSVAGNRDEQFF	TGCAGCGTTGCGGGGAACCGCGATGAGCAGTTCTTC
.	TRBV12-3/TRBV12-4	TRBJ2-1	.	CASSLGGPNEQFF	TGTGCCAGCAGCCTCGGGGGGCCCAATGAGCAGTTCTTC
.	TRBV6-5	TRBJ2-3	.	CASREGAASTDTQYF	TGTGCCAGCAGGGAGGGGGCGGCAAGCACAGATACGCAGTATTTT
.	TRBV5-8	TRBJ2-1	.	CASSPGVGEQFF	TGTGCCAGCAGCCCGGGAGTTGGTGAGCAGTTCTTC
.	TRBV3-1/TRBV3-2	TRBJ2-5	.	CASSQAAPDRQETQYF	TGTGCCAGCAGCCAAGCTGCCCCCGACAGACAAGAGACCCAGTACTTC
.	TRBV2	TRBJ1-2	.	CASSASTSWNYGYTF	TGTGCCAGCAGTGCGTCGACAAGTTGGAACTATGGCTACACCTTC
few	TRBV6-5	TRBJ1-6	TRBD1	CASTVDRGDSPLHF	TGTGCCAGCACCGTCGACAGGGGTGATTCACCCCTCCACTTT